The rows below give T cell receptor beta chains drawn from one sample of a study of control samples from healthy donors and cancer patients. Measured with immunoSEQ multiplex PCR; TCRdb has only the in-frame clones, and not every one. The repertoire holds 100,000 to 150,000 clones, with about nine tenths as singletons. The sequenced sample was blood. The receptors shown here come from a man aged 18-30 years in good health. The CDR3 runs from the conserved cysteine through the conserved F or W. A D gene is named only where the DNA matches it firmly. Expanded clones get a size class; other rows say once, few or many, or leave the size out.

TRBD2 TRBJ2-5 NA TRBV5-6 TGTGCCAGCAGCTTGTACGTAGCGGGAGAGACCCAGTACTTC CASSLYVAGETQYF
TRBD1 TRBJ2-7 NA TRBV5-4 TGTGCCAGCAGCTTACCCGCCGGGACAGTTACCTACGAGCAGTACTTC CASSLPAGTVTYEQYF
NA TRBJ2-1 NA TRBV25-1 TGTGCCAGCAGTGAATGTAAATGGTTCTTC CASSECKWFF
NA TRBJ1-6 NA TRBV2 TGTGCCTTTACCGGGACACCTAATTCACCCCTCCACTTT CAFTGTPNSPLHF
NA TRBJ2-7 NA TRBV6-1 TGTGCCAGCAGTGAACAACAGGATTCCTACGAGCAGTACTTC CASSEQQDSYEQYF
NA TRBJ1-1 NA TRBV12-3/TRBV12-4 TGTGCCAGCAGTTTTATTAGGAACACTGAAGCTTTCTTT CASSFIRNTEAFF
NA TRBJ1-5 NA TRBV25-1 TGTGCCAGCAGTTATAGCAATCAGCCCCAGCATTTT CASSYSNQPQHF
TRBD1 TRBJ2-7 NA TRBV19 TGTGCCAGTAGTCCCCGGACAGGGGGCTACGAGCAGTACTTC CASSPRTGGYEQYF
TRBD1 TRBJ2-7 NA TRBV7-9 TGTGCCAGCAGCTTAAACCAGGACAGGGGCGGGCAGTACTTC CASSLNQDRGGQYF
NA TRBJ2-7 NA TRBV6-2/TRBV6-3 TGTGCCAGCAGTTACTCTGTGGGGGATGTATACTACGAGCAGTACTTC CASSYSVGDVYYEQYF
NA TRBJ2-5 NA TRBV10-3 TGTGCCATCAGACAAGACAGAGGAGAGGAGACCCAGTACTTC CAIRQDRGEETQYF
NA TRBJ2-1 NA TRBV5-1 TGCGCCAGCAGCTTGACGGCCTCCGGGACTGGTCTCAATGAGCAGTTCTTC CASSLTASGTGLNEQFF
NA TRBJ2-1 NA TRBV27 TGTGCCAGCAGAGGGTTGGGGGGAAGTTCCTACAATGAGCAGTTCTTC CASRGLGGSSYNEQFF
TRBD1 TRBJ2-7 once TRBV5-6 TGTGCCAGCAGCCCCCTGGGGCAGGGGGAACGCTCCTACGAGCAGTACTTC CASSPLGQGERSYEQYF
TRBD1 TRBJ1-2 NA TRBV19 TGTGCCAGTATAAATGGACAGGGGTCGGGTTATGGCTACACCTTC CASINGQGSGYGYTF
TRBD1 TRBJ1-5 NA TRBV5-6 TGTGCCAGCAGCAAAGGGACAGGGGATGATCAGCCCCAGCATTTT CASSKGTGDDQPQHF
TRBD1 TRBJ2-2 NA TRBV5-6 TGTGCCAGCAGCTGGGGCCCTACAGGGGCGAACACCGGGGAGCTGTTTTTT CASSWGPTGANTGELFF
NA TRBJ1-1 NA TRBV6-6 TGTGCCAGCAGTTACGCGACGTATGAAGCTTTCTTT CASSYATYEAFF
NA TRBJ1-1 NA TRBV4-1 TGCGCCAGCAGCCGCGGGCAGGGAGCTAACACTGAAGCTTTCTTT CASSRGQGANTEAFF
NA TRBJ1-2 NA TRBV6-4 TGTGCCAGCAGTGACGCTTATGGCTACACCTTC CASSDAYGYTF
NA TRBJ1-1 NA TRBV5-4 TGTGCCAGCAGCTTGGGTCTGTCAGATAACACTGAAGCTTTCTTT CASSLGLSDNTEAFF
NA TRBJ2-3 NA TRBV14 TGTGCCAGCAGCCAAGATTCGGGGGCAGATACGCAGTATTTT CASSQDSGADTQYF
TRBD1 TRBJ2-1 once TRBV7-6 TGTGCCAGCAGCTTAGGGACAGGGTTGTACAATGAGCAGTTCTTC CASSLGTGLYNEQFF
NA TRBJ1-4 NA TRBV6-6 TGTGCCAGCTCCGGGCGCGAAAAACTGTTTTTT CASSGREKLFF
TRBD2 TRBJ2-2 NA TRBV5-1 TGCGCCAGCAGCTTTGGAGCGGGGGACACCGGGGAGCTGTTTTTT CASSFGAGDTGELFF
NA TRBJ2-4 NA TRBV27 TGTGCCAGCAGTGCCCTATCATGGGCCAAAAACATTCAGTACTTC CASSALSWAKNIQYF
NA TRBJ1-5 few TRBV5-4 TGTGCCAGCAGCTGGGACAGCAATCAGCCCCAGCATTTT CASSWDSNQPQHF
NA TRBJ2-7 NA TRBV5-6 TGTGCCAGCAGCTTCGAGAGCTCCTACGAGCAGTACTTC CASSFESSYEQYF
NA TRBJ1-5 NA TRBV15 TGTGCCACCAATTCGGGCTATAGCAATCAGCCCCAGCATTTT CATNSGYSNQPQHF
TRBD1 TRBJ1-1 once TRBV7-2 TGTGCCAGCAGCTTAGTAGGGACAGGGGGTGAAGCTTTCTTT CASSLVGTGGEAFF
NA TRBJ1-2 NA TRBV25-1 TGTGCCAGCAGTGAATTGGGTGGCTACACCTTC CASSELGGYTF
TRBD2 TRBJ2-7 NA TRBV7-6 TGTGCCAGCAGCTTACCTCCGGGACTAGCGCGAGAGCAGTACTTC CASSLPPGLAREQYF
TRBD1 TRBJ2-1 NA TRBV4-2 TGTGCCAGCAGCAAATATGGGATTAGGGGACAGGCTTCCTACAATGAGCAGTTCTTC CASSKYGIRGQASYNEQFF
NA TRBJ2-3 NA TRBV11-3 TGTGCCAGCAGCCGAACAACGGAAGCGGAGACAGATACGCAGTATTTT CASSRTTEAETDTQYF
NA TRBJ1-6 NA TRBV15 TGTGCCACCAGCAGAGTCTTTGCGGGCCCAGGTTCACCCCTCCACTTT CATSRVFAGPGSPLHF
NA TRBJ2-7 NA TRBV27 TGTGCCAGCAGGCAAACAAAACTGGTATACGAGCAGTACTTC CASRQTKLVYEQYF